These 13 T cell receptor beta chains came from one sample sequenced in a study of blood T cell repertoires in COVID-19. TCRdb's copy holds only in-frame clones and misses some; the assay was immunoSEQ multiplex PCR. The profile shows fewer than 200,000 clones, roughly 89% of them singletons. The specimen sequenced was peripheral blood. The source is a woman aged 55-75 years who had recovered from COVID-19.

This chain connects TRBV27 to TRBJ1-6; TRBD1 aligns across 7 bases. Per the germline V gene, CDR1 is MNHEY and CDR2 is SMNVEV (reference sequence). Trimming at V came to 5 bases and at J to 9 bases, leaving 7 bases not matched to a gene. This CDR3 region has 14 residues. The CDR3 is CASSMDRLSSPLHF. CDR3 DNA: TGTGCCAGCAGTATGGACAGGTTGAGTTCACCCCTCCACTTT.

V gene TRBV6-6 combines with J gene TRBJ2-1, with D perhaps TRBD1 (5 bases). V was trimmed by 6 bases and J by 9 bases, leaving 15 bases between them. CDR1 is MNHNY and CDR2 is SVGAGI in the germline V gene (reference sequence). The CDR3 length is 13 residues. CDR3 loop: CASSPQGQGEQFF. The CDR3 DNA follows: TGTGCCAGCAGCCCGCAGGGCCAGGGTGAGCAGTTCTTC.

The chain recombines TRBV6-2 or TRBV6-3 with TRBJ2-1, with TRBD2 matching over 7 bases. Trimming cost V 1 base and J 10 bases; bases outside gene matches: 1. CDR3 length: 12 residues. CDR1 MNHEY and CDR2 SVGEGT come from the germline V gene. CDR3 nucleotides: TGTGCCAGCAGTTACTTGGGACTAGAGCAGTTCTTC. Amino acid sequence: CASSYLGLEQFF.

This rearrangement joins TRBV7-6 to TRBJ2-1; 8 positions agree with TRBD1. V dropped 5 bases and J dropped 8; count of bases not matched to a gene: 17. This CDR3 region has 17 residues. Germline V gene sequence: CDR1 SGHVS, CDR2 FNYEAQ. CDR3 nucleotides: TGTGCCAGCAGCCCCAGTGACCCCGGGACAGGATTTCATGAGCAGTTCTTC. Its protein is CASSPSDPGTGFHEQFF.

CDR3 sequence: CASYMTGGGTEAFF. CDR3 coding DNA: TGTGCCAGCTACATGACCGGGGGGGGCACTGAAGCTTTCTTT. The chain combines TRBV5-4 with TRBJ1-1; TRBD1 is a possible D gene (5 bases). Germline V CDR1 and CDR2: SGHNT, YYREEE (reference sequence). CDR3 length: 14 amino acids. V gave up 7 bases and J gave up 4 bases, with 17 bases separating them. The whole variable domain, remainder taken from reference TRBV5-4 and TRBJ1-1, is ETGVTQSPTHLIKTRGQQVTLRCSSQSGHNTVSWYQQALGQGPQFIFQYYREEENGRGNFPPRFSGLQFPNYSSELNVNALELDDSALYLCASYMTGGGTEAFFGQGTRLTVV.

This clone is a singleton in its sample. The V gene is TRBV5-1, the J gene TRBJ2-5, with 12 bases lining up with TRBD2. Germline lookup yields CDR1 SGHRS and CDR2 YFSETQ. There are 17 residues in the CDR3. V trimming: 3 bases; J trimming: 5 bases; junction bases outside the gene matches: 11. CDR3: CASSWGSTSGGGETQYF. The CDR3 coding sequence is TGCGCCAGCAGCTGGGGTTCGACTAGCGGGGGTGGGGAGACCCAGTACTTC.

The chain carries TRBV19 and TRBJ2-3; 12 nucleotides align to TRBD1. The J segment lost 5 bases and the V segment lost 1 base, leaving 19 bases of the junction unmatched. The V gene's germline CDR1 is LNHDA and CDR2 SQIVND (reference sequence). The CDR3 is made up of 21 amino acids. The CDR3 reads CASSIGSAPPGQGASRDTQYF. As DNA, the CDR3 is TGTGCCAGTAGTATAGGATCTGCACCCCCGGGACAGGGGGCGTCTAGAGATACGCAGTATTTT. Full variable domain (remainder filled in from reference TRBV19 and TRBJ2-3): DGGITQSPKYLFRKEGQNVTLSCEQNLNHDAMYWYRQDPGQGLRLIYYSQIVNDFQKGDIAEGYSVSREKKESFPLTVTSAQKNPTAFYLCASSIGSAPPGQGASRDTQYFGPGTRLTVL.

This clone was detected a few times. The J gene is TRBJ2-7, the V gene TRBV11-3; tentative D call: TRBD2 (5 bases). CDR3 length: 15 amino acids. Trimming pared 0 bases from V and 2 bases from J, leaving 11 bases between. Germline CDR1 and CDR2: SGHNT and YENEEA. This chain's CDR3 is CASSLDLRGTYEQYF. CDR3 DNA: TGTGCCAGCAGCTTAGATTTAAGAGGGACCTACGAGCAGTACTTC.

This sequence joins TRBV5-6 and TRBJ1-1; perhaps TRBD1 as D (6 bases). The CDR3 contains 15 residues. Germline V lookup: CDR1 SGHDT, CDR2 YYEEEE. V was clipped by 4 bases and J by 1 base, with 14 bases between them. The CDR3: CASSRYRVENTEAFF. CDR3 DNA sequence: TGTGCCAGCAGCAGATACAGGGTGGAGAACACTGAAGCTTTCTTT.

This clone appeared once. V gene TRBV18 combines with J gene TRBJ1-6; the match to TRBD1 covers 7 bases. The CDR3 runs 16 residues. Germline CDR1 KGHSH, CDR2 LQKENI. Unmatched junction bases numbered 10, after V lost 6 bases and J lost 5 bases. CDR3 loop: CASSLGQVEDNSPLHF. CDR3 coding DNA: TGTGCCAGCTCCCTCGGACAGGTTGAAGATAATTCACCCCTCCACTTT.

The chain couples TRBV5-1 to TRBJ2-3; a weak D match, TRBD1 (6 bases). Germline V lookup: CDR1 SGHRS, CDR2 YFSETQ. V was shortened by 4 bases and J by 0 bases, with 15 bases between the two germline ends. The CDR3 covers 16 residues. DNA of the CDR3: TGCGCCAGCAGCGGCGCGACAGGACTTAGCACAGATACGCAGTATTTT. Protein: CASSGATGLSTDTQYF.

The chain combines TRBV6-5 with TRBJ2-3, with TRBD2 as a possible D gene (5 bases). The CDR3 is 11 residues long. With 6 bases removed from V and 12 bases from J, the gap between germline ends came to 13 bases. In germline, CDR1 is MNHEY, CDR2 SVGAGI. The CDR3 loop reads CASSTGREQYF. DNA of the CDR3: TGTGCCAGCAGCACCGGCCGGGAACAGTATTTT.

This chain connects TRBV11-2 to TRBJ2-3; weak D call: TRBD1 (7 bases). The CDR3 sequence is 16 residues long. Germline CDR1 reads SGHAT; CDR2 reads FQNNGV. V dropped 2 bases and J dropped 3 bases, with 15 bases sitting between them. CDR3 region: CASSLRETGRTDTQYF. In nucleotides, the CDR3 is TGTGCCAGCAGCTTAAGGGAGACAGGGAGGACAGATACGCAGTATTTT.